The sequence of this T cell receptor (beta chain) was determined in a study of PD-1 blockade in classical Hodgkin lymphoma. About this clone: Its target is unknown.

Points from the study as a whole: Patients were excluded if nivolumab began under 1 year after ASCT (the autologous transplant). Complete responders possessed baseline diversity comparable to newly diagnosed patients.

The CDR3 is made up of 15 amino acids. V was clipped by 1 base and J by 4 bases, with 13 bases between them. Germline V lookup: CDR1 LGHNA, CDR2 YNFKEQ. Only in-frame clones appear in the TCRdb table, and some are missing; sequencing was by immunoSEQ multiplex PCR. The data contain about 94,000 clones, 89% of them singletons. Brentuximab vedotin exposure varied, and every patient relapsed after autologous stem cell transplantation. Patients had relapsed/refractory classical Hodgkin lymphoma with complete response, partial response or progressive disease as best response. This sample comprised peripheral blood mononuclear cells (PBMCs), obtained before the second cycle of nivolumab. The rearrangement uses TRBV4-2 and TRBJ1-2; D is perhaps TRBD1 (6 bases). This TCR was recovered from a human donor with classical Hodgkin lymphoma. CDR3 sequence: CASSQGQGLSYGYTF. CDR3 in DNA: TGTGCCAGCAGCCAAGGGCAGGGGCTAAGCTATGGCTACACCTTC.